This TCR beta chain emerged from a study of shared clonotypes between healthy human individuals. The CDR3 runs 16 residues. CDR1 and CDR2 (germline): SGHDN, FVKESK. The V end lost 4 bases, the J end lost 4 bases, and 17 bases lay between the germline ends. Deep was the level used in running the assay. Sorted subsets were amplified in replicate PCRs using around 220 ng DNA, tens of thousands of T cell genomes. The protocol was immunoSEQ multiplex PCR, while the TCRdb copy is restricted to in-frame clones and leaves out a portion. The sample has about a million clones; about three quarters are singletons.

This receptor was taken from a young man in good health. Sequencing used memory CD4+ T cells sorted from blood. Documented subset: CD45RA-negative fraction. The chain combines TRBV14 with TRBJ2-1; D possibly corresponds to TRBD2 (7 bases). In nucleotides, the CDR3 is TGTGCCAGCAGCCGCGCCGGGGGGCGGACATACAATGAGCAGTTCTTC. Translating gives CASSRAGGRTYNEQFF.